The 27 T cell receptor beta chains given below trace back to one sample, sequenced in a study of T cells in localized non-small cell lung cancer. Profiled with immunoSEQ multiplex PCR; TCRdb holds only in-frame clones, not every one. The data hold tens of thousands of clones, with around 82% observed a single time. The starting material was peripheral blood, obtained before any cancer treatment. The receptors originated from a female donor of 60 years or more with stage I lung adenocarcinoma.

This sequence joins TRBV5-6 and TRBJ2-7; a possible D gene is TRBD2 (6 bases). Per the germline V gene, CDR1 is SGHDT and CDR2 is YYEEEE. V lost 4 bases to trimming and J lost 9 bases, with 23 bases between them. The CDR3 contains 15 residues. CDR3: CASSIPGRINGGQYF. The CDR3 region has the DNA TGTGCCAGCAGCATACCAGGGAGGATCAACGGGGGGCAGTACTTC.

V and J are TRBV10-3 and TRBJ2-5; D is possibly TRBD1 or TRBD2 (5 bases each). Trimming cost V 6 bases and J 5 bases, with 13 bases left between them. CDR1 and CDR2 (germline): ENHRY, SYGVKD. This CDR3 is 13 amino acids long. This CDR3 is CAISERRDETQYF. CDR3 sequence (DNA): TGTGCCATCAGCGAAAGAAGGGACGAGACCCAGTACTTC.

The rearrangement uses TRBV7-2 and TRBJ2-1; unclear D gene. The CDR3 spans 13 residues. Trimming cost V 4 bases and J 2 bases, with 6 bases left between them. The V gene's germline CDR1 is SGHTA and CDR2 FQGNSA. The CDR3 loop reads CASSSDPYNEQFF. CDR3 DNA sequence: TGTGCCAGCAGCTCTGACCCCTACAATGAGCAGTTCTTC.

The V and J genes are TRBV5-1 and TRBJ2-7; TRBD2 might be the D (5 bases). Germline V gives CDR1 SGHRS, CDR2 YFSETQ. The CDR3 spans 14 residues. V dropped 0 bases and J dropped 4 bases, with 11 bases sitting between them. CDR3 DNA sequence: TGCGCCAGCAGCTTGGGGGGATCGGGATACGAGCAGTACTTC. Translating it yields CASSLGGSGYEQYF.

V is TRBV28 and J is TRBJ1-2, with D possibly matching TRBD1 (5 bases). V shed 3 bases and J shed 5 bases, with 13 bases lying between them. Germline lookup yields CDR1 MDHEN and CDR2 SYDVKM. The CDR3 contains 14 residues. The CDR3 protein is CASSLDGPGYGYTF. The CDR3 nucleotides are TGTGCCAGCAGTTTGGACGGCCCAGGGTATGGCTACACCTTC.

The chain combines TRBV6-5 with TRBJ1-2; no clear D. The CDR3 loop spans 11 amino acids. Germline CDR1 MNHEY, CDR2 SVGAGI. With 4 bases removed from V and 8 bases from J, the gap between germline ends came to 8 bases. CDR3 in DNA: TGTGCCAGCAGTTCAGATTGGGGCTACACCTTC. The encoded protein is CASSSDWGYTF.

The J gene is TRBJ2-1, the V gene TRBV29-1; 7 nucleotides align to TRBD2. This CDR3 spans 15 amino acids. With 0 bases clipped from V and 4 bases from J, the junction kept 6 bases outside the gene matches. Germline values: CDR1 SQVTM, CDR2 ANQGSEA. Here the CDR3 reads CSVEDPSGVYNEQFF. The CDR3 bases are TGCAGCGTTGAAGATCCCAGCGGGGTATACAATGAGCAGTTCTTC.

This chain links TRBV2 with TRBJ1-6; 8 bases align to TRBD1. J was trimmed by 8 bases and V by 10 bases; bases with no gene match: 7. Germline CDR1 reads SNHLY; CDR2 reads FYNNEI. CDR3 length: 13 amino acids. The CDR3 sequence is CATGQGGDSPLHF. The CDR3 bases are TGTGCCACCGGACAGGGTGGCGATTCACCCCTCCACTTT.

This chain joins TRBV7-2 and TRBJ2-7, with 13 bases fitting TRBD2. V lost 3 bases and J lost 6; bases outside the gene matches: 5. CDR3 length: 15 amino acids. Germline V gives CDR1 SGHTA, CDR2 FQGNSA. CDR3 amino acids: CASSFRTSGSGEQYF. The DNA for the CDR3 is TGTGCCAGCAGCTTCAGGACTAGCGGGAGCGGCGAGCAGTACTTC.

The gene calls are TRBV7-3 and TRBJ2-2, with TRBD1 matching over 9 bases. V dropped 3 bases and J dropped 6; count of bases not matched to a gene: 5. Germline V gene data show CDR1 as SGHTA and CDR2 as FQGTGA. The CDR3 is made up of 15 amino acids. The CDR3 sequence is CASSLGQGFSGELFF. The DNA of the CDR3 is TGTGCCAGCAGCTTGGGACAGGGTTTCTCCGGGGAGCTGTTTTTT.

The chain is built from TRBV6-5 and TRBJ1-2; 8 positions match TRBD1. Germline V gene lookup returns CDR1 MNHEY and CDR2 SVGAGI. The CDR3 is 15 amino acids. V lost 0 bases, J lost 8 bases, and 8 bases stayed unmatched. CDR3 sequence (DNA): TGTGCCAGCAGTTACTCTGCCGACAGGGGAGGAGGCTACACCTTC. It is translated as CASSYSADRGGGYTF.

The chain links TRBV27 to TRBJ2-7, with 7 bases fitting TRBD2. This CDR3 is built from 13 residues. V was pared by 3 bases and J by 7 bases, with 6 bases of the junction left unmatched. The V gene's germline CDR1 is MNHEY and CDR2 SMNVEV (reference sequence). The CDR3 loop is CASSFAGEGEQYF. In DNA form, the CDR3 reads TGTGCCAGCAGTTTTGCGGGAGAGGGTGAGCAGTACTTC.

The chain carries TRBV7-2 and TRBJ1-1, with no clear D. The CDR3 runs to 12 residues. The V end was cut by 4 bases, the J end by 7 bases, with 10 bases between. Germline-derived CDR1 and CDR2 are SGHTA and FQGNSA. The CDR3: CASSSQDGEAFF. The DNA for the CDR3 is TGTGCCAGCAGCTCCCAGGACGGTGAAGCTTTCTTT. Drawing the rest from reference TRBV7-2 and TRBJ1-1, the complete variable domain is GAGVSQSPSNKVTEKGKDVELRCDPISGHTALYWYRQSLGQGLEFLIYFQGNSAPDKSGLPSDRFSAERTGGSVSTLTIQRTQQEDSAVYLCASSSQDGEAFFGQGTRLTVV.

The chain has TRBV30 and TRBJ1-1; tentative D call: TRBD1 (6 bases). The ends were cut back, 0 bases at V and 3 bases at J, with 17 bases in the middle. The V gene's germline CDR1 is GTSNPN and CDR2 SVGIG (reference sequence). The CDR3 is 16 amino acids. DNA of the CDR3: TGTGCCTGGAGTGTTTGGGGGGCAGGCACTGACACTGAAGCTTTCTTT. Translated, it gives CAWSVWGAGTDTEAFF.

The chain employs TRBV10-2 and TRBJ1-2; D is undetermined. The germline V and J ends were trimmed by 8 bases and 7 bases, with 23 bases remaining between them. This CDR3 spans 15 amino acids. Looked up from germline, CDR1 is WSHSY and CDR2 is SAAADI. The CDR3 is CASAPTDPLRGGYTF. CDR3 nucleotides: TGCGCCAGCGCCCCTACTGATCCTCTAAGAGGTGGCTACACCTTC.

V and J are TRBV5-1 and TRBJ1-4; TRBD1 matches at 10 bases. CDR1 SGHRS and CDR2 YFSETQ come from the germline V gene. This CDR3 is built from 16 residues. Losses at the gene ends were 0 bases for V and 4 bases for J; bases not matched to a gene: 3. The CDR3 loop reads CASSLGTGGVNEKLFF. The DNA of the CDR3 is TGCGCCAGCAGCTTGGGGACAGGGGGTGTTAATGAAAAACTGTTTTTT.

This clone is a singleton in its sample. The V gene is TRBV28, the J gene TRBJ1-4; TRBD1 matches at 9 bases. Trimming removed 7 bases from V and 9 bases from J; junction bases left unmatched: 3. This CDR3 contains 12 residues. CDR1 MDHEN and CDR2 SYDVKM come from the germline V gene. The CDR3 coding sequence is TGTGCCAGCACGGGACAGGGAAAAAAACTGTTTTTT. It is translated as CASTGQGKKLFF.

The chain combines TRBV7-2 with TRBJ2-7, with 8 nucleotides matching TRBD2. The germline CDR1 and CDR2 sequences are SGHTA and FQGNSA. There are 15 residues in the CDR3. The V and J ends lost 0 bases and 5 bases, in that order; junction bases with no gene match: 6. CDR3 coding DNA: TGTGCCAGCAGCTTAGCGGCGGGAGGAATCCACGAGCAGTACTTC. This codes for CASSLAAGGIHEQYF.

V and J are TRBV7-8 and TRBJ1-5; D gene unclear. V dropped 4 bases and J dropped 9 bases, with 13 bases sitting between them. Germline lookup yields CDR1 SGHVS and CDR2 FQNEAQ. This CDR3 comprises 13 residues. The CDR3 here is CASSSKSGLPQHF. CDR3 nucleotides: TGTGCCAGCAGCTCCAAATCCGGACTGCCCCAGCATTTT.

The genes are TRBV18 and TRBJ2-3; 9 bases line up with TRBD1. Germline trimming cut 3 bases from V and 3 bases from J; bases unmatched to any gene: 1. Germline CDR1 reads KGHSH; CDR2 reads LQKENI. The CDR3 runs 14 residues. CDR3 DNA: TGTGCCAGCTCACCCGGGACAGGGACAGATACGCAGTATTTT. It yields the protein CASSPGTGTDTQYF. Filled out from reference TRBV18 and TRBJ2-3, the complete variable domain reads NAGVMQNPRHLVRRRGQEARLRCSPMKGHSHVYWYRQLPEEGLKFMVYLQKENIIDESGMPKERFSAEFPKEGPSILRIQQVVRGDSAAYFCASSPGTGTDTQYFGPGTRLTVL.

The V and J genes are TRBV9 and TRBJ2-1; 7 positions agree with TRBD2. The CDR3 contains 14 residues. Germline V gene lookup returns CDR1 SGDLS and CDR2 YYNGEE. V dropped 0 bases and J dropped 9; count of bases not matched to a gene: 6. The CDR3, as DNA: TGTGCCAGCAGCGTAGTGGTAGCGGGTAGTGAGCAGTTCTTC. It translates to CASSVVVAGSEQFF.

Only a few counts were recorded for this clone. The chain is built from TRBV30 and TRBJ1-1; D is possibly TRBD1 (5 bases). V lost 0 bases to trimming and J lost 7 bases, with 9 bases between them. This CDR3 is built from 12 residues. Germline V gene data show CDR1 as GTSNPN and CDR2 as SVGIG (reference sequence). CDR3 region: CAWSVIGDEAFF. The CDR3 DNA sequence: TGTGCCTGGAGTGTAATAGGGGATGAAGCTTTCTTT.

V is TRBV7-6 and J is TRBJ1-6; possible D gene TRBD1, 6 bases. V was clipped by 5 bases and J by 7 bases, with 9 bases between them. This CDR3 is 13 amino acids long. Germline V gene lookup returns CDR1 SGHVS and CDR2 FNYEAQ. CDR3 residues: CASSEGGNSPLHF. DNA of the CDR3: TGTGCCAGCAGCGAGGGGGGGAATTCACCCCTCCACTTT. Using reference TRBV7-6 and TRBJ1-6 for the parts outside the CDR3, the full variable domain is GAGVSQSPRYKVTKRGQDVALRCDPISGHVSLYWYRQALGQGPEFLTYFNYEAQQDKSGLPNDRFSAERPEGSISTLTIQRTEQRDSAMYRCASSEGGNSPLHFGNGTRLTVT.

The chain employs TRBV5-5 and TRBJ1-1; tentative D call: TRBD1 (5 bases). The CDR3 totals 17 residues. Germline V CDR1 and CDR2: SGHKS, YYEKEE (reference sequence). V was trimmed by 0 bases and J by 3 bases, leaving 18 bases between them. DNA of the CDR3: TGTGCCAGCAGCTTGGTAGTTGGGGCTTCCTCCCACACTGAAGCTTTCTTT. It codes for CASSLVVGASSHTEAFF.

The V and J genes are TRBV7-2 and TRBJ1-2; D perhaps matches TRBD1 (5 bases). This CDR3 comprises 14 residues. Germline V CDR1 and CDR2: SGHTA, FQGNSA. V dropped 8 bases and J dropped 2 bases, with 15 bases sitting between them. This CDR3 reads CASQIGGGNYGYTF. In nucleotides, the CDR3 is TGTGCCAGCCAAATTGGGGGTGGGAACTATGGCTACACCTTC.

Written as DNA, the CDR3 is TGTGCCAGTAGTCTTGGACCGAACGGGGGTGAGCAGTTCTTC. It yields the protein CASSLGPNGGEQFF. V gene TRBV19 combines with J gene TRBJ2-1; a weak D match, TRBD2 (6 bases). Germline V gene sequence: CDR1 LNHDA, CDR2 SQIVND (reference sequence). The CDR3 is made up of 14 amino acids. Trimming removed 5 bases from V and 9 bases from J, with 17 bases in between.

The gene calls are TRBV11-2 and TRBJ2-7; D unclear. CDR1 and CDR2 from the germline V gene are SGHAT and FQNNGV. With 3 bases removed from V and 3 bases from J, the gap between germline ends came to 9 bases. This CDR3 comprises 13 residues. The CDR3: CASSFLPGYEQYF. In DNA form, the CDR3 reads TGTGCCAGCAGCTTTCTCCCTGGCTACGAGCAGTACTTC.